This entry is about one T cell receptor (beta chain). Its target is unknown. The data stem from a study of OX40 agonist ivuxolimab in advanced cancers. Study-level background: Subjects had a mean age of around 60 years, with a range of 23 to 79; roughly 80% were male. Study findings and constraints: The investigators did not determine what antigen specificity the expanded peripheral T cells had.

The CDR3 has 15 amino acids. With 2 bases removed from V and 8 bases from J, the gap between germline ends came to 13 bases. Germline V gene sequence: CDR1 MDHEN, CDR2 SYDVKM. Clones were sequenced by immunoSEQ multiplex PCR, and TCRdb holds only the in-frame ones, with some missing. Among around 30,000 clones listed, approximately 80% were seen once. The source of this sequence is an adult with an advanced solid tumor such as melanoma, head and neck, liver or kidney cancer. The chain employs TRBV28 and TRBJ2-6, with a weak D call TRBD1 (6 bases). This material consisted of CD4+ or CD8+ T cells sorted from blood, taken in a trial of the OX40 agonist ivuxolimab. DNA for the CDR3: TGTGCCAGCAGTTTAACCTATACAGGGACCAACGTCCTGACTTTC. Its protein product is CASSLTYTGTNVLTF.